The clone carrying this TCR beta chain was counted only a few times. The sample comes from a study of blood T cell repertoires in COVID-19. The CDR3 contains 14 residues. V was clipped by 5 bases and J by 4 bases, with 15 bases between them. In germline, CDR1 is PRHDT, CDR2 FYEKMQ (reference sequence). Authors' processing steps: Estimation of nucleated cell counts relied on the amplification of reference gene primers. Profiled with immunoSEQ multiplex PCR; TCRdb holds only in-frame clones, not every one. That table gives V, J and clone size, and the DNA gave D and trimming. The repertoire includes 7,000 to 9,000 clones, approximately 80% of them detected once, and roughly 30% sits in the top ten.

V and J are TRBV13 and TRBJ2-7, with a tentative D call TRBD2 (5 bases). The sequenced material came from peripheral blood. The TCR originated in a human donor in a cohort sampled during active COVID-19. The DNA of the CDR3 is TGTGCCAGCAGCCTCAAGGCAAGAGGGTACGAGCAGTACTTC. Its protein product is CASSLKARGYEQYF.